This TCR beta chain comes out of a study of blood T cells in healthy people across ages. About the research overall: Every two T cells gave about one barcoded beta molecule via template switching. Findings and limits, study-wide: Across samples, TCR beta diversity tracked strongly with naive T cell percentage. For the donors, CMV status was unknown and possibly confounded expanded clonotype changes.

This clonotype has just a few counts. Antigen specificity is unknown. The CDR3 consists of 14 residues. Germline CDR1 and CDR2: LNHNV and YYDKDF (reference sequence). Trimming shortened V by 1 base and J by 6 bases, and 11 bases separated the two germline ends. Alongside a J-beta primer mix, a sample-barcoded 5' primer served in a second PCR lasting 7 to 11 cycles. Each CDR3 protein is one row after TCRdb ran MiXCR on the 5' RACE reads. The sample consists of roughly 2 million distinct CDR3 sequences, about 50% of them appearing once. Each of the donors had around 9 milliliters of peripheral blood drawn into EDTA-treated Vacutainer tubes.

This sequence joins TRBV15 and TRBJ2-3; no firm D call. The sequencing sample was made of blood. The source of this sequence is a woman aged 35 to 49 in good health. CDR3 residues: CATSRGPGGDTQYF. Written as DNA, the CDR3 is TGTGCCACCAGCAGAGGTCCGGGTGGGGATACGCAGTATTTT.